What follows are 27 T cell receptor beta chains derived from one specimen sequenced in a study of OX40 agonist ivuxolimab in advanced cancers. Assay: immunoSEQ multiplex PCR; the TCRdb copy retains only in-frame clones and omits some. The sample records around 70,000 clones, 75% to 85% being singletons. The material was CD4+ or CD8+ T cells sorted from blood, obtained in a trial of the OX40 agonist ivuxolimab. The receptor source for this set is an adult with an advanced solid tumor such as melanoma, head and neck, liver or kidney cancer.

V gene TRBV7-2 combines with J gene TRBJ1-6; no definite D call. CDR3 length: 14 residues. V lost 3 bases and J 7 bases, leaving 10 bases between the germline ends. The germline gives CDR1 SGHTA, CDR2 FQGNSA. The CDR3 region is CASSFRRENSPLHF. The CDR3 DNA reads TGTGCCAGCAGCTTTCGCCGGGAAAATTCACCCCTCCACTTT.

J is TRBJ1-2 and V is TRBV28, with no clear D. CDR3 length equals 13 residues. Per the germline V gene, CDR1 is MDHEN and CDR2 is SYDVKM. Trimming took off 4 bases at V and 5 bases at J, with 11 bases between the two ends. CDR3 amino acids: CASSSGAKYGYTF. CDR3 bases: TGTGCCAGCAGTTCGGGAGCAAAATATGGCTACACCTTC.

The chain combines TRBV20-1 with TRBJ2-1, with D perhaps TRBD2 (5 bases). CDR1 DFQATT and CDR2 SNEGSKA come from the germline V gene (reference sequence). The CDR3 length is 11 residues. V lost 4 bases and J 8 bases, leaving 9 bases between the germline ends. The CDR3 DNA reads as TGCAGTGCTATACTAGTACATGAGCAGTTCTTC. The encoded protein is CSAILVHEQFF.

This chain connects TRBV7-6 to TRBJ2-7; the D is unclear. The V and J ends lost 1 base and 3 bases respectively, with 13 bases between them. The CDR3 contains 15 residues. The germline CDR1 and CDR2 sequences are SGHVS and FNYEAQ. CDR3 DNA sequence: TGTGCCAGCAGCTTAGAGGAGTCGTCGGGCTACGAGCAGTACTTC. This gives the protein CASSLEESSGYEQYF.

The rearrangement uses TRBV5-4 and TRBJ2-1; 7 nucleotides line up with TRBD2. The CDR3 length is 14 residues. CDR1 and CDR2 (germline): SGHNT, YYREEE (reference sequence). V was clipped by 7 bases and J by 8 bases; unmatched bases: 12. As DNA, the CDR3 is TGTGCCAGCGGACTCCGGGACTACCTGGATGAGCAGTTCTTC. It yields the protein CASGLRDYLDEQFF.

This chain joins TRBV27 and TRBJ1-5; D may be TRBD1 (6 bases). The germline CDR1 and CDR2 sequences are MNHEY and SMNVEV (reference sequence). CDR3 length: 15 residues. Trimming removed 6 bases from V and 0 bases from J, with 12 bases in between. For the CDR3, the DNA is TGTGCCAGCAGGCCAGGACAGTATAGCAATCAGCCCCAGCATTTT. This encodes CASRPGQYSNQPQHF.

The chain employs TRBV5-1 and TRBJ2-3; maybe TRBD2 (6 bases). From germline, CDR1 is SGHRS and CDR2 YFSETQ. The V gene lost 4 bases and the J gene lost 2 bases, with 14 bases spanning the gap. This CDR3 comprises 15 residues. CDR3 sequence reads: CASSPAGGDTDTQYF. The CDR3 DNA follows: TGCGCCAGCAGCCCGGCGGGCGGGGACACAGATACGCAGTATTTT.

V and J are TRBV7-6 and TRBJ2-5, with 7 bases aligning to TRBD2. V lost 5 bases, J lost 9 bases, and 18 bases stayed unmatched. CDR1 and CDR2 from the germline V gene are SGHVS and FNYEAQ. This CDR3 spans 16 amino acids. The CDR3 protein is CASSPRTSDSSLAQYF. CDR3 in DNA: TGTGCCAGCAGCCCGAGGACTAGTGACAGCTCGTTGGCCCAGTACTTC.

The V gene is TRBV25-1, the J gene TRBJ1-3; unclear D gene. Trimming stripped 8 bases from V and 0 bases from J, with 14 bases between. CDR3 length equals 15 residues. The V gene's germline CDR1 is MGHDK and CDR2 SYGVNS. CDR3 loop: CASSSTAGSGNTIYF. The CDR3 coding sequence is TGTGCCAGCTCAAGCACGGCCGGCTCTGGAAACACCATATATTTT.

V usage is TRBV27 and J usage is TRBJ1-1; tentatively, D is TRBD1 (5 bases). CDR1 is MNHEY and CDR2 is SMNVEV in the germline V gene (reference sequence). Trimming stripped 3 bases from V and 5 bases from J, with 16 bases between. This CDR3 is built from 15 residues. The chain's CDR3 is CASSFSLWGETEAFF. CDR3 sequence (DNA): TGTGCCAGCAGTTTTTCCCTGTGGGGGGAGACTGAAGCTTTCTTT.

The chain has TRBV5-4 and TRBJ2-3, with a tentative D call TRBD2 (5 bases). The ends were cut back, 3 bases at V and 1 base at J, with 12 bases in the middle. Germline CDR1 and CDR2: SGHNT and YYREEE (reference sequence). This CDR3 is built from 15 residues. In DNA form, the CDR3 reads TGTGCCAGCAGCTATATGGAGGAGCGCACAGATACGCAGTATTTT. It yields the protein CASSYMEERTDTQYF.

The chain recombines TRBV4-3 with TRBJ2-3; D perhaps matches TRBD1 (5 bases). The V and J ends lost 3 bases and 2 bases respectively, with 12 bases between them. This CDR3 comprises 15 residues. Germline CDR1 is LGHNA and CDR2 is YSLEER. The CDR3 DNA follows: TGCGCCAGCAGCCAGTTGACAGCGATCACAGATACGCAGTATTTT. Amino acids: CASSQLTAITDTQYF.

V is TRBV5-1 and J is TRBJ1-1, with TRBD1 as a possible D gene (6 bases). The CDR3 extends over 13 amino acids. The V end was cut by 0 bases, the J end by 3 bases, with 6 bases between. Germline lookup yields CDR1 SGHRS and CDR2 YFSETQ. CDR3: CASSLDRDTEAFF. Written as DNA, the CDR3 is TGCGCCAGCAGCTTGGACAGGGACACTGAAGCTTTCTTT.

The chain employs TRBV27 and TRBJ2-3; 8 nucleotides align to TRBD1. In germline, CDR1 is MNHEY, CDR2 SMNVEV (reference sequence). J was trimmed by 4 bases and V by 5 bases; bases with no gene match: 8. CDR3 length: 15 residues. CDR3 residues: CASSPQQGGADTQYF. The DNA of the CDR3 is TGTGCCAGCAGTCCCCAACAGGGGGGCGCAGATACGCAGTATTTT.

The chain recombines TRBV28 with TRBJ1-2; D may be TRBD1 (5 bases). Trimming removed 2 bases at V and 8 bases at J, with 12 bases between. The germline gives CDR1 MDHEN, CDR2 SYDVKM. The CDR3 consists of 13 residues. The CDR3 coding sequence is TGTGCCAGCAGTTTAGACGGGGCGAGGGGCTACACCTTC. Translating gives CASSLDGARGYTF.

This clone appeared once. The rearrangement uses TRBV18 and TRBJ1-1; D remains ambiguous. The CDR3 extends over 13 amino acids. Germline values: CDR1 KGHSH, CDR2 LQKENI. V was cut by 6 bases and J by 0 bases, with 8 bases left in between. The CDR3 nucleotides are TGTGCCAGCTCGGTCACAATGAACACTGAAGCTTTCTTT. This encodes CASSVTMNTEAFF.

The chain recombines TRBV7-9 with TRBJ1-1, with D possibly being TRBD1 (6 bases). The CDR3 covers 13 residues. CDR1 and CDR2 (germline): SEHNR, FQNEAQ (reference sequence). V lost 5 bases and J 6 bases, leaving 13 bases between the germline ends. The CDR3 spells CASSPVGGAEAFF. CDR3 nucleotides: TGTGCCAGCAGCCCTGTCGGGGGCGCTGAAGCTTTCTTT. Full variable domain (rest looked up from reference TRBV7-9 and TRBJ1-1): DTGVSQNPRHKITKRGQNVTFRCDPISEHNRLYWYRQTLGQGPEFLTYFQNEAQLEKSRLLSDRFSAERPKGSFSTLEIQRTEQGDSAMYLCASSPVGGAEAFFGQGTRLTVV.

This chain connects TRBV12-5 to TRBJ2-2; no reliable D call. Trimming pared 1 base from V and 7 bases from J, leaving 16 bases between. CDR1 is LGHNT, CDR2 FRNRAP, per germline. CDR3 length: 16 amino acids. The DNA for the CDR3 is TGTGCTAGTGGTTTGGGAACTCAGTTTACTGGCGGGGAGCTGTTTTTT. Encoded protein: CASGLGTQFTGGELFF.

The rearrangement joins TRBV7-9 to TRBJ2-3, with D perhaps matching TRBD1 or TRBD2 (5 bases each). The length of the CDR3 is 15 residues. Looked up from germline, CDR1 is SEHNR and CDR2 is FQNEAQ (reference sequence). Trimming took off 2 bases at V and 0 bases at J, with 9 bases between the two ends. The CDR3 reads CASSLIGASTDTQYF. DNA for the CDR3: TGTGCCAGCAGCTTAATCGGGGCTAGCACAGATACGCAGTATTTT.

This clone was found a few times. The chain couples TRBV5-1 to TRBJ2-7; D is unresolved. The CDR3 consists of 11 residues. CDR1 and CDR2 (germline): SGHRS, YFSETQ. The V and J ends lost 0 bases and 3 bases respectively, with 1 base between them. The CDR3 sequence is CASSLDYEQYF. The CDR3 DNA reads as TGCGCCAGCAGCTTGGACTACGAGCAGTACTTC.

This clone was recorded only once. The V gene is TRBV18, the J gene TRBJ2-7; the match to TRBD2 covers 7 bases. With 2 bases clipped from V and 2 bases from J, the junction kept 6 bases outside the gene matches. CDR1 KGHSH and CDR2 LQKENI come from the germline V gene. The CDR3 runs to 15 residues. This CDR3 is CASSPGEGSTYEQYF. In DNA, the CDR3 is TGTGCCAGCTCACCAGGGGAGGGGAGCACCTACGAGCAGTACTTC.

The V gene is TRBV29-1, the J gene TRBJ1-4; D gene uncertain. The germline V and J ends were trimmed by 4 bases and 5 bases, with 8 bases remaining between them. This CDR3 has 12 residues. The germline gives CDR1 SQVTM, CDR2 ANQGSEA. As DNA, the CDR3 is TGCAGCGTTGCCTTGAGGAATGAAAAACTGTTTTTT. Its protein product is CSVALRNEKLFF.

This clone was seen once. J is TRBJ2-7 and V is TRBV10-1, with TRBD2 as a possible D gene (6 bases). The ends were cut back, 2 bases at V and 7 bases at J, with 12 bases in the middle. CDR3 size: 13 residues. CDR1 is WNHNN and CDR2 is SYGVQD in the germline V gene (reference sequence). The CDR3 sequence is CASSEQAGREQYF. The CDR3 DNA follows: TGCGCCAGCAGTGAGCAGGCAGGGAGGGAGCAGTACTTC.

This clone was observed a single time. The chain carries TRBV9 and TRBJ2-1, with a possible D match to TRBD1 (6 bases). Germline V lookup: CDR1 SGDLS, CDR2 YYNGEE. The V and J ends lost 2 bases and 1 base respectively, with 10 bases between them. This CDR3 contains 15 residues. The DNA for the CDR3 is TGTGCCAGCAGCGTGGACAGAATATCCTACAATGAGCAGTTCTTC. This codes for CASSVDRISYNEQFF.

The rearrangement links TRBV28 to TRBJ2-7; D remains ambiguous. The CDR3 runs to 14 residues. Germline CDR1 MDHEN, CDR2 SYDVKM. The V end lost 1 base, the J end lost 3 bases, and 10 bases lay between the germline ends. Here the CDR3 reads CASSLYGGNYEQYF. CDR3 coding DNA: TGTGCCAGCAGTTTATATGGCGGTAACTACGAGCAGTACTTC.

The rearrangement joins TRBV4-3 to TRBJ1-3; D call uncertain. This CDR3 has 17 residues. Germline V lookup: CDR1 LGHNA, CDR2 YSLEER. The V gene lost 0 bases and the J gene lost 0 bases, with 12 bases spanning the gap. This chain's CDR3 is CASSQDPGSYSGNTIYF. CDR3 DNA sequence: TGCGCCAGCAGCCAAGATCCCGGGAGCTACTCTGGAAACACCATATATTTT.

The rearrangement joins TRBV6-4 to TRBJ2-7, with 8 bases lining up with TRBD1. This CDR3 contains 14 residues. From germline, CDR1 is MRHNA and CDR2 SNTAGT. The V and J ends lost 5 bases and 5 bases, in that order; junction bases with no gene match: 8. CDR3 nucleotide sequence: TGTGCCAGCAGTTACGACAGGGGTTTCGACGAGCAGTACTTC. It specifies CASSYDRGFDEQYF.